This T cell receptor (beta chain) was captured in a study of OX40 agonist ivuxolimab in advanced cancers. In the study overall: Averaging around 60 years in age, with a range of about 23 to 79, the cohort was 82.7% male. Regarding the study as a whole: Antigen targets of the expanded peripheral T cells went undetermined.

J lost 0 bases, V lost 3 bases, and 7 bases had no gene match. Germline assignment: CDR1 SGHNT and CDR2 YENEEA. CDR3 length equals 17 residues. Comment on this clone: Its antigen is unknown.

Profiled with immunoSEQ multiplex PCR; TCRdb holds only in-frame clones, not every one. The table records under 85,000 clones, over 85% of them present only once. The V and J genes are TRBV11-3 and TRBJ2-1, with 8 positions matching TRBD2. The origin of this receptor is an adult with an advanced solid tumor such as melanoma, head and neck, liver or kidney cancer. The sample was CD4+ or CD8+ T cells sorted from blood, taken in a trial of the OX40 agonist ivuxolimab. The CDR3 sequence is CASSFPKREISYNEQFF. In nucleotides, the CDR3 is TGTGCCAGCAGCTTTCCGAAGCGGGAGATCTCCTACAATGAGCAGTTCTTC.